Listed below are T cell receptor beta chains from one sample, sequenced in a study of T-cell memory formation after mild COVID-19. TCRdb reprocessed the 5' RACE reads with MiXCR, giving one entry per CDR3 protein. Among roughly 310,000 distinct CDR3 sequences listed, less than 20% were seen once. Specimen: PBMCs or a T cell subset sorted from them (not recorded which). All receptors come from a young man who had mild COVID-19 (a few samples of this study predate the infection). Cell type and time point are not known. The CDR3 runs from the conserved cysteine through the conserved F or W. The order of the fields is D gene, J gene, clone size, V gene, CDR3 protein, CDR3 DNA. A D gene is named only where the DNA matches it firmly. Not every row has a clone size; where given, it reads once, few, many or a size class.

d_call: .; j_call: TRBJ2-2; clone_size: many; v_call: TRBV7-7; cdr3_aa: CASSLIPTDRLNTGELFF; cdr3_nt: TGTGCCAGCAGCTTAATTCCCACTGACAGGCTGAACACCGGGGAGCTGTTTTTT
d_call: .; j_call: TRBJ2-1; clone_size: .; v_call: TRBV7-9; cdr3_aa: CASSQDSSSMGNNEQFF; cdr3_nt: TGTGCCAGCAGCCAGGACTCGAGTAGCATGGGAAACAATGAGCAGTTCTTC
d_call: TRBD2; j_call: TRBJ2-7; clone_size: few; v_call: TRBV6-2/TRBV6-3; cdr3_aa: CASSQPRGGTYEQYF; cdr3_nt: TGTGCCAGCAGCCAGCCCCGGGGGGGCACCTACGAGCAGTACTTC
d_call: TRBD2; j_call: TRBJ2-1; clone_size: few; v_call: TRBV7-9; cdr3_aa: CASSPRTSGKIDEQFF; cdr3_nt: TGTGCCAGCAGCCCACGGACTAGCGGGAAAATCGATGAGCAGTTCTTC
d_call: .; j_call: TRBJ2-2; clone_size: many; v_call: TRBV7-6; cdr3_aa: CASSSSRTANTGELFF; cdr3_nt: TGTGCCAGCAGCTCCTCGCGGACTGCTAACACCGGGGAGCTGTTTTTT
d_call: .; j_call: TRBJ1-1; clone_size: few; v_call: TRBV27; cdr3_aa: CASRKTGEAFF; cdr3_nt: TGTGCCAGCAGAAAAACAGGGGAAGCTTTCTTT
d_call: .; j_call: TRBJ2-1; clone_size: few; v_call: TRBV24-1; cdr3_aa: CATSGGRESSYNEQFF; cdr3_nt: TGTGCCACCAGTGGGGGGCGGGAAAGCTCCTACAATGAGCAGTTCTTC
d_call: .; j_call: TRBJ1-1; clone_size: .; v_call: TRBV4-1; cdr3_aa: CASSPTGGPSHTEAFF; cdr3_nt: TGCGCCAGCAGCCCGACAGGAGGACCCTCTCACACTGAAGCTTTCTTT
d_call: .; j_call: TRBJ2-1; clone_size: many; v_call: TRBV5-4; cdr3_aa: CASSLGGFRGDNEQFF; cdr3_nt: TGTGCCAGCAGCTTGGGGGGATTTCGCGGAGACAATGAGCAGTTCTTC
d_call: .; j_call: TRBJ1-5; clone_size: .; v_call: TRBV4-1; cdr3_aa: CASSPTAPQPQHF; cdr3_nt: TGCGCCAGCAGCCCGACAGCGCCGCAGCCCCAGCATTTT
d_call: .; j_call: TRBJ1-1; clone_size: .; v_call: TRBV6-2/TRBV6-3; cdr3_aa: CASSSVMNTEAFF; cdr3_nt: TGTGCCAGCAGTTCTGTAATGAACACTGAAGCTTTCTTT
d_call: TRBD2; j_call: TRBJ2-3; clone_size: .; v_call: TRBV5-1; cdr3_aa: CASSPGLASQYF; cdr3_nt: TGCGCCAGCAGCCCGGGACTAGCGTCGCAGTATTTT
d_call: .; j_call: TRBJ1-5; clone_size: few; v_call: TRBV30; cdr3_aa: CAWGDRGTQPQHF; cdr3_nt: TGTGCCTGGGGAGATAGGGGGACCCAGCCCCAGCATTTT
d_call: .; j_call: TRBJ1-1; clone_size: .; v_call: TRBV5-4; cdr3_aa: CASSQVTNTEAFF; cdr3_nt: TGTGCCAGCAGCCAAGTTACGAACACTGAAGCTTTCTTT
d_call: TRBD1; j_call: TRBJ2-5; clone_size: .; v_call: TRBV27; cdr3_aa: CASSRGQGAFETQYF; cdr3_nt: TGTGCCAGCAGCCGAGGACAGGGGGCTTTCGAGACCCAGTACTTC
d_call: .; j_call: TRBJ2-6; clone_size: .; v_call: TRBV4-3; cdr3_aa: CASSQADSPSGANVLTF; cdr3_nt: TGCGCCAGCAGCCAAGCAGACAGCCCCTCTGGGGCCAACGTCCTGACTTTC
d_call: TRBD1; j_call: TRBJ2-1; clone_size: few; v_call: TRBV12-3/TRBV12-4; cdr3_aa: CASRPNTGENEQFF; cdr3_nt: TGTGCCAGCAGACCAAACACAGGGGAAAATGAGCAGTTCTTC
d_call: .; j_call: TRBJ2-3; clone_size: .; v_call: TRBV5-4; cdr3_aa: CASSSGLGADTQYF; cdr3_nt: TGTGCCAGCAGCTCGGGACTTGGGGCGGATACGCAGTATTTT
d_call: .; j_call: TRBJ2-3; clone_size: .; v_call: TRBV20-1; cdr3_aa: CSASIWEGGTDTQYF; cdr3_nt: TGCAGTGCTAGTATTTGGGAAGGGGGCACAGATACGCAGTATTTT
d_call: .; j_call: TRBJ1-1; clone_size: .; v_call: TRBV19; cdr3_aa: CASSMRLGPNTEAFF; cdr3_nt: TGTGCCAGTAGTATGAGGCTGGGGCCGAACACTGAAGCTTTCTTT
d_call: TRBD1; j_call: TRBJ2-5; clone_size: .; v_call: TRBV7-2; cdr3_aa: CASSPDRRETQYF; cdr3_nt: TGTGCCAGCAGCCCGGACAGGCGGGAGACCCAGTACTTC
d_call: .; j_call: TRBJ2-2; clone_size: .; v_call: TRBV7-3; cdr3_aa: CASSQGTRNPNTGELFF; cdr3_nt: TGTGCCAGCAGCCAAGGGACCAGAAATCCGAACACCGGGGAGCTGTTTTTT
d_call: TRBD1; j_call: TRBJ1-2; clone_size: .; v_call: TRBV9; cdr3_aa: CASSAVTGNYGYTF; cdr3_nt: TGTGCCAGCAGCGCCGTGACAGGGAACTATGGCTACACCTTC
d_call: TRBD1; j_call: TRBJ1-2; clone_size: once; v_call: TRBV11-2; cdr3_aa: CASSSGQGAFYGYTF; cdr3_nt: TGTGCCAGCAGCTCAGGACAGGGGGCTTTCTATGGCTACACCTTC
d_call: .; j_call: TRBJ2-6; clone_size: many; v_call: TRBV4-3; cdr3_aa: CASSQVRETGANVLTF; cdr3_nt: TGCGCCAGCAGCCAAGTGAGGGAAACAGGGGCCAACGTCCTGACTTTC
d_call: .; j_call: TRBJ2-4; clone_size: .; v_call: TRBV7-2; cdr3_aa: CASSLASRGALNIQYF; cdr3_nt: TGTGCCAGCAGCTTAGCCTCCCGCGGGGCCTTAAACATTCAGTACTTC
d_call: TRBD1; j_call: TRBJ2-5; clone_size: .; v_call: TRBV7-2; cdr3_aa: CASSSRQGAETQYF; cdr3_nt: TGTGCCAGCAGCTCCAGACAGGGAGCGGAGACCCAGTACTTC
d_call: .; j_call: TRBJ1-4; clone_size: few; v_call: TRBV12-3/TRBV12-4; cdr3_aa: CASSQMAGKLFF; cdr3_nt: TGTGCCAGCAGCCAAATGGCCGGAAAACTGTTTTTT
d_call: .; j_call: TRBJ2-7; clone_size: few; v_call: TRBV2; cdr3_aa: CASSAGPTSSYEQYF; cdr3_nt: TGTGCCAGCAGTGCAGGACCGACGAGCTCCTACGAGCAGTACTTC
d_call: .; j_call: TRBJ1-1; clone_size: .; v_call: TRBV20-1; cdr3_aa: CSASWQGHPNTEAFF; cdr3_nt: TGCAGTGCTAGTTGGCAGGGTCACCCCAACACTGAAGCTTTCTTT
d_call: .; j_call: TRBJ2-5; clone_size: .; v_call: TRBV5-6; cdr3_aa: CASSWARHQETQYF; cdr3_nt: TGTGCCAGCAGCTGGGCCCGACACCAAGAGACCCAGTACTTC
d_call: TRBD2; j_call: TRBJ2-2; clone_size: .; v_call: TRBV15; cdr3_aa: CATSRDRLAGAGELFF; cdr3_nt: TGTGCCACCAGCAGAGATCGACTAGCGGGGGCCGGGGAGCTGTTTTTT
d_call: .; j_call: TRBJ1-2; clone_size: many; v_call: TRBV9; cdr3_aa: CASSPASYGYTF; cdr3_nt: TGTGCCAGCAGCCCGGCGAGCTATGGCTACACCTTC
d_call: .; j_call: TRBJ1-2; clone_size: .; v_call: TRBV12-3/TRBV12-4; cdr3_aa: CASSLQQPYGYTF; cdr3_nt: TGTGCCAGCAGTTTACAACAGCCATATGGCTACACCTTC
d_call: .; j_call: TRBJ2-3; clone_size: many; v_call: TRBV6-6; cdr3_aa: CASSQVGLGSDTQYF; cdr3_nt: TGTGCCAGCAGCCAAGTCGGGCTGGGCTCAGATACGCAGTATTTT
d_call: TRBD1; j_call: TRBJ1-2; clone_size: many; v_call: TRBV28; cdr3_aa: CASSWEDRAYGYTF; cdr3_nt: TGTGCCAGCAGTTGGGAGGACAGGGCCTATGGCTACACCTTC
d_call: .; j_call: TRBJ2-7; clone_size: .; v_call: TRBV7-2; cdr3_aa: CASSQRDEQYF; cdr3_nt: TGTGCCAGCAGCCAAAGGGACGAGCAGTACTTC
d_call: TRBD1; j_call: TRBJ1-1; clone_size: .; v_call: TRBV5-1; cdr3_aa: CASSQDRGMNTEAFF; cdr3_nt: TGCGCCAGCAGCCAGGACAGGGGGATGAACACTGAAGCTTTCTTT
d_call: .; j_call: TRBJ2-3; clone_size: .; v_call: TRBV9; cdr3_aa: CASSVQTDSLTDTQYF; cdr3_nt: TGTGCCAGCAGCGTACAAACGGACAGCCTCACAGATACGCAGTATTTT
d_call: .; j_call: TRBJ1-1; clone_size: .; v_call: TRBV5-1; cdr3_aa: CASSLASQGAEAFF; cdr3_nt: TGCGCCAGCAGCTTGGCTTCCCAGGGCGCGGAAGCTTTCTTT
d_call: .; j_call: TRBJ2-5; clone_size: many; v_call: TRBV7-9; cdr3_aa: CASSKGKETQYF; cdr3_nt: TGTGCCAGCTCAAAGGGGAAAGAGACCCAGTACTTC
d_call: .; j_call: TRBJ2-5; clone_size: many; v_call: TRBV12-3/TRBV12-4; cdr3_aa: CASSFNLRGRETQYF; cdr3_nt: TGTGCCAGCAGTTTTAACTTGCGGGGGCGAGAGACCCAGTACTTC
d_call: .; j_call: TRBJ2-5; clone_size: .; v_call: TRBV10-3; cdr3_aa: CAISESKGQETQYF; cdr3_nt: TGTGCCATCAGTGAGTCAAAGGGCCAAGAGACCCAGTACTTC
d_call: .; j_call: TRBJ1-2; clone_size: many; v_call: TRBV12-3/TRBV12-4; cdr3_aa: CASSSGYGYTF; cdr3_nt: TGTGCCAGCAGTTCGGGCTATGGCTACACCTTC
d_call: .; j_call: TRBJ1-5; clone_size: many; v_call: TRBV7-2; cdr3_aa: CASSRPWRSPKSNQPQHF; cdr3_nt: TGTGCCAGCAGCCGCCCATGGCGGTCGCCCAAGAGCAATCAGCCCCAGCATTTT
d_call: TRBD2; j_call: TRBJ2-1; clone_size: .; v_call: TRBV6-2/TRBV6-3; cdr3_aa: CASSSPRLAGGSNEQFF; cdr3_nt: TGTGCCAGCAGTTCTCCCCGACTAGCGGGGGGGTCCAATGAGCAGTTCTTC
d_call: .; j_call: TRBJ1-1; clone_size: .; v_call: TRBV7-9; cdr3_aa: CASVRQEYTEAFF; cdr3_nt: TGTGCCAGCGTGCGACAGGAATACACTGAAGCTTTCTTT
d_call: .; j_call: TRBJ2-1; clone_size: few; v_call: TRBV25-1; cdr3_aa: CASSPTGSYNEQFF; cdr3_nt: TGTGCCAGCAGTCCCACAGGATCCTACAATGAGCAGTTCTTC
d_call: TRBD2; j_call: TRBJ2-2; clone_size: .; v_call: TRBV9; cdr3_aa: CASSVSGKDTGELFF; cdr3_nt: TGTGCCAGCAGCGTTAGCGGGAAAGACACCGGGGAGCTGTTTTTT
d_call: .; j_call: TRBJ2-2; clone_size: .; v_call: TRBV7-2; cdr3_aa: CASSFPGSGELFF; cdr3_nt: TGTGCCAGCAGCTTTCCAGGCTCCGGGGAGCTGTTTTTT
d_call: .; j_call: TRBJ1-1; clone_size: few; v_call: TRBV11-2; cdr3_aa: CASSLAGGVTEAFF; cdr3_nt: TGTGCCAGCAGCTTAGCGGGTGGTGTCACTGAAGCTTTCTTT
d_call: .; j_call: TRBJ2-1; clone_size: few; v_call: TRBV18; cdr3_aa: CASSDGVEQFF; cdr3_nt: TGTGCCAGCTCGGACGGGGTGGAGCAGTTCTTC
d_call: TRBD2; j_call: TRBJ2-1; clone_size: .; v_call: TRBV7-2; cdr3_aa: CASSSGLASSYNEQFF; cdr3_nt: TGTGCCAGCAGCTCGGGACTAGCGAGCTCCTACAATGAGCAGTTCTTC
d_call: .; j_call: TRBJ2-7; clone_size: .; v_call: TRBV20-1; cdr3_aa: CSALTDSYEQYF; cdr3_nt: TGCAGTGCCCTGACAGACTCCTACGAGCAGTACTTC
d_call: .; j_call: TRBJ2-5; clone_size: .; v_call: TRBV4-1; cdr3_aa: CASSQGDGRGKTQYF; cdr3_nt: TGCGCCAGCAGCCAAGGGGACGGTCGGGGGAAGACCCAGTACTTC
d_call: TRBD1; j_call: TRBJ1-5; clone_size: many; v_call: TRBV19; cdr3_aa: CASSIFLAGQNQPQHF; cdr3_nt: TGTGCCAGTAGTATCTTTTTGGCGGGACAGAATCAGCCCCAGCATTTT
d_call: .; j_call: TRBJ2-3; clone_size: few; v_call: TRBV14; cdr3_aa: CASSPEAVGTDTQYF; cdr3_nt: TGTGCCAGCAGCCCAGAGGCTGTGGGCACAGATACGCAGTATTTT
d_call: .; j_call: TRBJ1-2; clone_size: .; v_call: TRBV25-1; cdr3_aa: CASSDIQGFGYGYTF; cdr3_nt: TGTGCCAGCAGTGATATACAGGGCTTCGGCTATGGCTACACCTTC
d_call: .; j_call: TRBJ1-2; clone_size: once; v_call: TRBV5-4; cdr3_aa: CASSRPRERYGYTF; cdr3_nt: TGTGCCAGCAGCAGACCCCGGGAACGCTATGGCTACACCTTC